This T cell receptor beta chain was identified in a study of monozygotic twins with inflammatory bowel disease. Notes on the study in general: Extra variability in the repertoires of patients may have come from differing immunosuppressive treatments.

TCRdb re-called the 5' RACE reads and shows each CDR3 protein once, DNA omitted. Its clone listing holds 110,000 to 150,000 distinct CDR3 sequences. CDR3 size: 14 residues. Per germline, CDR1 DFQATT and CDR2 SNEGSKA (reference sequence). Details on this clonotype: Its antigen remains unidentified.

The chain uses TRBV20-1 and TRBJ2-5; TCRdb's assignment of TRBD1 cannot be checked, as there is no DNA. The TCR comes from a human donor with ulcerative colitis or Crohn's disease, or a healthy co-twin of an affected twin (not recorded which). Sequencing was performed on blood. The CDR3 sequence: CSAVPGQGQETQYF.